This is a list of T cell receptor beta chains from one sample in a study of T cell responses to AZD1222 COVID-19 vaccine. TCRdb keeps only in-frame clones here, not all; method: immunoSEQ multiplex PCR. The data hold 100,000 to 150,000 clones, with around nine tenths observed a single time. The sample in question was peripheral blood, obtained on day 0 of AZD1222 vaccination. The receptor set was obtained from an adult in good health. Each CDR3 is given with its conserved first and last residue. Each record gives: clone size, J gene, D gene, V gene, CDR3 DNA, CDR3 protein. D genes are given only for firm matches. Expanded clones get a size class; other rows say once, few or many, or leave the size out.

.,TRBJ2-1,.,TRBV6-2/TRBV6-3,TGTGCCAGCAGTTACTCGGTGGAGCAGTTCTTC,CASSYSVEQFF
.,TRBJ2-1,TRBD2,TRBV19,TGTGCCAGTAGTAGACGACTAGCGGGGGGCTACAATGAGCAGTTCTTC,CASSRRLAGGYNEQFF
.,TRBJ1-5,.,TRBV10-2,TGCGCCAGCAGTGGCGGGGGGCTAAGCAATCAGCCCCAGCATTTT,CASSGGGLSNQPQHF
.,TRBJ2-5,.,TRBV2,TGTGCCAGCTGGGACACCTTATTTCAAGAGACCCAGTACTTC,CASWDTLFQETQYF
.,TRBJ1-2,.,TRBV4-2,TGTGCCAGCAGCCAAGATTTATTACTAGGTGGCTACACCTTC,CASSQDLLLGGYTF
.,TRBJ2-5,.,TRBV15,TGTGCCACCAGCAGAGACGACGGGGAGACCCAGTACTTC,CATSRDDGETQYF
.,TRBJ2-7,.,TRBV19,TGTGCCAGTAGTTCGGGTAGCGCGCCCTACGAGCAGTACTTC,CASSSGSAPYEQYF
once,TRBJ2-2,.,TRBV29-1,TGCAGCGTTGAGGCGGCAGGGACGAACACCGGGGAGCTGTTTTTT,CSVEAAGTNTGELFF
.,TRBJ1-5,TRBD1,TRBV6-1,TGTGCCAGCAGTGAGGACAGGGTTAGGCCCCAGCATTTT,CASSEDRVRPQHF
.,TRBJ1-2,.,TRBV6-5,TGTGCCAGCAGGGGGGCCCTCTATGGCTACACCTTC,CASRGALYGYTF
.,TRBJ1-5,.,TRBV7-9,TGTGCCAGCAGCTTTTCGGGAGGCAATCAGCCCCAGCATTTT,CASSFSGGNQPQHF
.,TRBJ2-2,TRBD2,TRBV7-9,TGTGCCAGCAGCTTCCGGGACTACGACACCGGGGAGCTGTTTTTT,CASSFRDYDTGELFF
once,TRBJ2-7,TRBD1,TRBV7-9,TGTGCCAGCAGCTTAGAAACAGGGGCCTACGAGCAGTACTTC,CASSLETGAYEQYF
.,TRBJ1-1,.,TRBV9,TGTGCCAGCAGCGTAGTCGGCACTGAAGCTTTCTTT,CASSVVGTEAFF
.,TRBJ2-7,.,TRBV9,TGTGCCAGCAGCGTCACAGACCCGGGCGAGCAGTACTTC,CASSVTDPGEQYF
few,TRBJ2-2,TRBD2,TRBV5-6,TGTGCCAGCAGCTTGCTAGCGGGAGTTGCCGGGGAGCTGTTTTTT,CASSLLAGVAGELFF
.,TRBJ2-5,.,TRBV5-6,TGTGCCAGCAGCTTGGCCTGGGGGCAAGAGACCCAGTACTTC,CASSLAWGQETQYF
.,TRBJ2-2,TRBD2,TRBV5-1,TGCGCCAGCAGAGTAGCGGGAGGTCTTCCCGGGGAGCTGTTTTTT,CASRVAGGLPGELFF
.,TRBJ2-1,.,TRBV11-3,TGTGCCAGCAGCTTAGGGCCCACCGGGGGCAATGAGCAGTTCTTC,CASSLGPTGGNEQFF
.,TRBJ2-7,TRBD1,TRBV6-5,TGTGCCAGCAGTCCCCAGGCAGGGGGATACTACGAGCAGTACTTC,CASSPQAGGYYEQYF
.,TRBJ1-1,.,TRBV6-5,TGTGCCAGCGCCCGGGACCCACATAAGAACACTGAAGCTTTCTTT,CASARDPHKNTEAFF
.,TRBJ1-2,.,TRBV4-3,TGCGCCAGCAGCCAAGGTTATAGGCAGGGACGGTATTCTTTCGGGGGCTACACCTTC,CASSQGYRQGRYSFGGYTF
.,TRBJ1-1,.,TRBV21-1,TGTGCCAGCAGCAAAGCCGCCGGGACAGCGATGAACACTGAAGCTTTCTTT,CASSKAAGTAMNTEAFF
.,TRBJ2-7,TRBD2,TRBV18,TGTGCCAGCTCACCCAGCGGCGCGGGAGTACCCGAGGGGCAGTACTTC,CASSPSGAGVPEGQYF
.,TRBJ1-1,.,TRBV3-1/TRBV3-2,TGTGCCAGCAGCCAAGTTTCAGGGGTCGCTGAAGCTTTCTTT,CASSQVSGVAEAFF
.,TRBJ2-5,TRBD1,TRBV28,TGTGCCAGCAGGACAGGGCTTTGGGAGACCCAGTACTTC,CASRTGLWETQYF
once,TRBJ2-3,TRBD2,TRBV4-2,TGTGCCAGCAGCCGGGGGACTAGCGCCCCAGATACGCAGTATTTT,CASSRGTSAPDTQYF
.,TRBJ1-1,.,TRBV11-2,TGTGCCAGCAGCTTACAGCGGGCAGACTATGAAGCTTTCTTT,CASSLQRADYEAFF
.,TRBJ1-3,.,TRBV11-3,TGTGCCAGCAGCCCCGGGCAGGGCCCTGGAAACACCATATATTTT,CASSPGQGPGNTIYF
.,TRBJ2-7,TRBD2,TRBV29-1,TGCAGCGTTCCGCGGGAGGGCTCCTACGAGCAGTACTTC,CSVPREGSYEQYF